This T cell receptor beta chain emerged from a study of blood T cell repertoires in COVID-19. Whole-study context: There were acute and convalescent COVID-19 samples, and they came from the United States, Italy and Spain. The cDNA or gDNA used as material had been derived from T cells, B-cell-depleted T cells, or PBMCs.

Trimming stripped 2 bases from V and 4 bases from J, with 11 bases between. This CDR3 has 14 residues. Germline CDR1 SGDLS, CDR2 YYNGEE. Source study methods: Amplification from reference gene primers served as the basis for estimated nucleated cell counts. The table came from immunoSEQ multiplex PCR; TCRdb's copy has only in-frame clones and leaves some out. V and J calls and clone size are as listed in that table; D and trimming were resolved from the DNA. The table records 150,000 to 200,000 clones, 82% of them present only once. The source material was peripheral blood. J is TRBJ2-3 and V is TRBV9; a possible D gene is TRBD1 (5 bases). The TCR originated in an elderly woman with acute or convalescent COVID-19. The CDR3 sequence is CASSVPTTADTQYF. The CDR3 DNA follows: TGTGCCAGCAGCGTCCCCACGACAGCAGATACGCAGTATTTT.